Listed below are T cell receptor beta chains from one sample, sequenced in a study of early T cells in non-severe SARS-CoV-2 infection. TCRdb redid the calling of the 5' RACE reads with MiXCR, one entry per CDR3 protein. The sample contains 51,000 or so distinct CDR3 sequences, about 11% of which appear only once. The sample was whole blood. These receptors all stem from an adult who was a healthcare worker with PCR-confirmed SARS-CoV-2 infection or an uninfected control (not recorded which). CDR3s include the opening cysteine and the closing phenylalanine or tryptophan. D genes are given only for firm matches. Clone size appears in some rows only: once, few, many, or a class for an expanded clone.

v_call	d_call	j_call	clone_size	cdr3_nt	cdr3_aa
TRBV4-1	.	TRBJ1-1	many	TGCGCCAGCAGCCGCTCCAGGGGTAACACTGAAGCTTTCTTT	CASSRSRGNTEAFF
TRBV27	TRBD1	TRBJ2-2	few	TGTGCCAGCAGTACCGGGACAGGGGCCGTCGGGGAGCTGTTTTTT	CASSTGTGAVGELFF
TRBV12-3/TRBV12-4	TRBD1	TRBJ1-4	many	TGTGCCAGCAGCTCCGGGACAGGGAGTGAAAAACTGTTTTTT	CASSSGTGSEKLFF
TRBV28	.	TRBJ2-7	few	TGTGCCAGCCGGGGCGGCGGGCCCCTCGAGCAGTACTTC	CASRGGGPLEQYF
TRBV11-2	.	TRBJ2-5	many	TGTGCCAGCAGCTTGGGCCAGGAAGAGACCCAGTACTTC	CASSLGQEETQYF
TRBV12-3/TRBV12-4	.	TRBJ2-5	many	TGTGCCAGCAGCCCGGAGGTGGAGACCCAGTACTTC	CASSPEVETQYF
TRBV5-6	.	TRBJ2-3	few	TGTGCCAGCAGCTTTTCTGGCACAGATACGCAGTATTTT	CASSFSGTDTQYF
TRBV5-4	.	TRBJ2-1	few	TGTGCCAGCAGCAGGAGGGACTCTACGTACAATGAGCAGTTCTTC	CASSRRDSTYNEQFF
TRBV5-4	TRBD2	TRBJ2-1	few	TGTGCCAGCAGCGCCCGAAGCGGGAGGGCGGGAAATGAGCAGTTCTTC	CASSARSGRAGNEQFF
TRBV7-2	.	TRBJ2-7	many	TGTGCCAGCAGCTTAGGGATGCGTGAGCAGTACTTC	CASSLGMREQYF
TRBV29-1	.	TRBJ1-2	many	TGCAGCGTTGAAGCCCCGGTGTGGGGGGAGAACTATGGCTACACCTTC	CSVEAPVWGENYGYTF
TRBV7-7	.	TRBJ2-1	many	TGTGCTAGCAGCATAGACCGGGGGTACAATGAGCAGTTCTTC	CASSIDRGYNEQFF
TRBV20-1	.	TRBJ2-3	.	TGCAGTGCTAGTTCAGGGACGTCGCCGCCCACAGATACGCAGTATTTT	CSASSGTSPPTDTQYF
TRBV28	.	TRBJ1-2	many	TGTGCCAGCAGGGATAGTCCCCCTAACTATGGCTACACCTTC	CASRDSPPNYGYTF
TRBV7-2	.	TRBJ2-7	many	TGTGCCAGCAGCTTAGGACGGGCCTACGAGCAGTACTTC	CASSLGRAYEQYF
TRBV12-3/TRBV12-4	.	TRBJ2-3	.	TGTGCCAGCAGTTTACAGGTGGGAACAGATACGCAGTATTTT	CASSLQVGTDTQYF
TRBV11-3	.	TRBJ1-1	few	TGTGCCAGCAGCTTAGGGACAGATGAAGCTTTCTTT	CASSLGTDEAFF
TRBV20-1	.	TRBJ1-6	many	TGCAGTGCTGCTACAGGTCCCCTCCACTTT	CSAATGPLHF
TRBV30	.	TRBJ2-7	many	TGTGCCTGGAGTTCTGCGGGTGGAGCCTACGAGCAGTACTTC	CAWSSAGGAYEQYF
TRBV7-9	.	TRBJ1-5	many	TGTGCCAGCAGCCTCCAGGGTCAGCCCCAGCATTTT	CASSLQGQPQHF
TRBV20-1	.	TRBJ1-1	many	TGCAGTGCTGGCCGCTTGGACAGGAACACTGAAGCTTTCTTT	CSAGRLDRNTEAFF
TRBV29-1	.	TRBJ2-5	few	TGCAGCGTTGAAGGAGCGGCGGAGACCCAGTACTTC	CSVEGAAETQYF
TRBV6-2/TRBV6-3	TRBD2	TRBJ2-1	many	TGTGCCAGCACGAGGGGGGCGGGACTAGCCGCGAACAATGAGCAGTTCTTC	CASTRGAGLAANNEQFF
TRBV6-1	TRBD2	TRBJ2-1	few	TGTGCCACCTTGGACAGCGGACTAGCGGGGACGCCTTTCAATGAGCAGTTCTTC	CATLDSGLAGTPFNEQFF
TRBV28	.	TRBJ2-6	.	TGTGCCAGCAGTTTAGAGGTGGGGGGTGGCGGGGCCAACGTCCTGACTTTC	CASSLEVGGGGANVLTF
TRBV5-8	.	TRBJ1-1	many	TGTGCCAGCAGCTTGCGCACAGGGAACACTGAAGCTTTCTTT	CASSLRTGNTEAFF
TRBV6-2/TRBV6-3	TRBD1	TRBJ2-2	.	TGTGCCAGCGGACCCCAGGGGGAGCCCACCAACACCGGGGAGCTGTTTTTT	CASGPQGEPTNTGELFF
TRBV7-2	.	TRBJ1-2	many	TGTGCCAGCGGGACAAGCTATGGCTACACCTTC	CASGTSYGYTF
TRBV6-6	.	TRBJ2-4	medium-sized	TGTGCCAGCAGTTACGTGGATGGGGACATTCAGTACTTC	CASSYVDGDIQYF
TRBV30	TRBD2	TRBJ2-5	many	TGTGCCTGGGGGTCGGGGGGGACCCAGTACTTC	CAWGSGGTQYF
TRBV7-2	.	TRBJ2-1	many	TGTGCCAGCAGCTTAGCGGACCATGAGCAGTTCTTC	CASSLADHEQFF
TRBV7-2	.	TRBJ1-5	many	TGTGCCAGCAGCTTAGAACAGGGATACAATCAGCCCCAGCATTTT	CASSLEQGYNQPQHF
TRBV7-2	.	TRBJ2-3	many	TGTGCCAGCAGCTTAGATGGGATCCCAGATACGCAGTATTTT	CASSLDGIPDTQYF
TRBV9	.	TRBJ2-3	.	TGTGCCAGCAGCGTAGTGGGGCGGGGCGGCACAGATACGCAGTATTTT	CASSVVGRGGTDTQYF
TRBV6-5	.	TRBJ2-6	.	TGTGCCACCCGAGCTGGGGCCAACGTCCTGACTTTC	CATRAGANVLTF
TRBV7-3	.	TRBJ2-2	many	TGTGCCAGCAGCTTATCCGTCACCGGGGAGCTGTTTTTT	CASSLSVTGELFF
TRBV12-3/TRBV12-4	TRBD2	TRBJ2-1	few	TGTGCCAGCAGTCCGGGACTAGCGGCTTATTCCTCCTACAATGAGCAGTTCTTC	CASSPGLAAYSSYNEQFF
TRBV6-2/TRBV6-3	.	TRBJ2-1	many	TGTGCCAGCAGTCCCGGGGGGCGGGAGTTCTACAATGAGCAGTTCTTC	CASSPGGREFYNEQFF
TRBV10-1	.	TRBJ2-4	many	TGCGCCAGCAGAAGAGGGGTTGTCAAAAACATTCAGTACTTC	CASRRGVVKNIQYF
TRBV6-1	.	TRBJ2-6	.	TGTGCCAGCAGTGAAGGACGGAGGGCCCATAGAGCTTTC	CASSEGRRAHRAF
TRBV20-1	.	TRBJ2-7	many	TGCAGTGCCGAAGGGGGGGAGGGGCTCTACGAGCAGTACTTC	CSAEGGEGLYEQYF
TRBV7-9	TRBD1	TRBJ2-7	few	TGTGCCAGCAGCTTAGGACAGGGGACTCAGTACTTC	CASSLGQGTQYF
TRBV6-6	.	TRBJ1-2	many	TGTGCCACCTGTCCACCGGACCTCTATGGCTACACCTTC	CATCPPDLYGYTF
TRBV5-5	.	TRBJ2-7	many	TGTGCCAGCAGCCGGGGAGTCAGAGCGGCCTACGAGCAGTACTTC	CASSRGVRAAYEQYF
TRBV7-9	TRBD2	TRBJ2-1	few	TGTGCCAGCAGCTTAGGTTTAAGCGGGGGAAGGAATGAGCAGTTCTTC	CASSLGLSGGRNEQFF
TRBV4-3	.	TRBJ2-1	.	TGCGCCAGCAGCCAAGAAAAGACTAGTTACAATGAGCAGTTCTTC	CASSQEKTSYNEQFF
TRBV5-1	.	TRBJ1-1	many	TGCGCCAGCAGCTTGGCGTCCAGGCTGAACACTGAAGCTTTCTTT	CASSLASRLNTEAFF
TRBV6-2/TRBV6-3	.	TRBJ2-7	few	TGTGCCAGCAGTTACTCTCGGGGCTTCGAGCAGTACTTC	CASSYSRGFEQYF
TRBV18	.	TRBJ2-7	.	TGTGCCAGCTCACGAGGATCCCGACTAATAGGCGAGCAGTACTTC	CASSRGSRLIGEQYF
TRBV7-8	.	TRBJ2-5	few	TGTGTCAGTGCCGGACCGCTTGGGACCCAGTACTTC	CVSAGPLGTQYF
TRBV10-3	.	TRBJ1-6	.	TGTGCCATCAAAATGAGCCTTACGGATAATTCACCCCTCCACTTT	CAIKMSLTDNSPLHF
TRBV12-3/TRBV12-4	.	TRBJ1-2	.	TGTGCCAGCAGCCAACAAACCTATGGCTACACCTTC	CASSQQTYGYTF
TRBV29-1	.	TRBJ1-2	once	TGCAGCGTTGATGACCCCGGCGCAAACTATGGCTACACCTTC	CSVDDPGANYGYTF
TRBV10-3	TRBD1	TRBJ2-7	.	TGTGCCAGCGGATCAGACAGGGGGGTTTTAGAGCAGTACTTC	CASGSDRGVLEQYF
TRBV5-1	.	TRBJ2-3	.	TGCGCCAGCAAAGAGGTCAGCACAGATACGCAGTATTTT	CASKEVSTDTQYF
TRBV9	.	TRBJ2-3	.	TGTGCCAGCAGCGTGTCCGGGGGCCAGAGAGATACGCAGTATTTT	CASSVSGGQRDTQYF
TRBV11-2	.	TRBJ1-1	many	TGTGCCAGCAGCTTGAAAAGGAACACTGAAGTTTTCTTT	CASSLKRNTEVFF
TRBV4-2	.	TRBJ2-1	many	TGTGCCAGCAGCCAAGGTTTGGCGGGAACCATTAACAATGAGCAGTTCTTC	CASSQGLAGTINNEQFF
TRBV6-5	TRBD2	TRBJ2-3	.	TGTGCCAGCCGGTGGCTAGCGGGGGGATCAGATACGCAGTATTTT	CASRWLAGGSDTQYF